This passage covers 14 T cell receptor beta chains from one sample sequenced in a study of metastatic and nonmetastatic thyroid tumors. Treatment of any kind had been given to no patient before thyroid surgery. TCRdb reprocessed the PCR reads using MiXCR. The sample includes about 85,000 clones, over 8.5% of them seen just once. Sequencing used blood. Receptors were obtained from a female donor with papillary thyroid cancer or a benign thyroid nodule (not recorded which). Some clones in this sample may be carry-over from other donors' samples.

This clone was seen at least ten times. V gene TRBV7-9 combines with J gene TRBJ2-7; no clear D gene. V gave up 5 bases and J gave up 3 bases, with 5 bases separating them. Germline V gene sequence: CDR1 SEHNR, CDR2 FQNEAQ (reference sequence). The CDR3 loop spans 11 amino acids. The CDR3, as DNA: TGTGCCAGCAGCCCAGGCTACGAGCAGTACTTC. Translating it yields CASSPGYEQYF.

The chain carries TRBV6-1 and TRBJ1-1; possibly TRBD1 for D (6 bases). Germline CDR1 reads MNHNS; CDR2 reads SASEGT. The CDR3 runs to 14 residues. The V and J ends lost 1 base and 4 bases respectively, with 10 bases between them. The CDR3 is CASSEEEGGTEAFF. In nucleotides, the CDR3 is TGTGCCAGCAGTGAAGAGGAGGGGGGCACTGAAGCTTTCTTT.

This clone was picked up a small number of times. V gene TRBV6-1 combines with J gene TRBJ2-7; TRBD1 matches at 8 bases. CDR3 size: 15 residues. V dropped 6 bases and J dropped 1; count of bases not matched to a gene: 8. In germline, CDR1 is MNHNS, CDR2 SASEGT. The CDR3, as DNA: TGTGCCAGCAGCCTAGGACAGGGCCCTTCCTACGAGCAGTACTTC. Its translation is CASSLGQGPSYEQYF.

This clone was recorded at least ten times. The rearrangement links TRBV6-1 to TRBJ1-6; D unclear. This CDR3 has 13 residues. CDR1 MNHNS and CDR2 SASEGT come from the germline V gene. The V end lost 6 bases, the J end lost 9 bases, and 12 bases lay between the germline ends. The CDR3, as DNA: TGTGCCAGCAGGGCAGCTGCAGGTTCACCCCTCCACTTT. Its translation is CASRAAAGSPLHF.

This clone came up many times. The V call is TRBV5-1, the J call TRBJ2-1, with 7 bases aligning to TRBD2. V lost 0 bases and J lost 9; bases outside the gene matches: 9. The CDR3 totals 15 residues. Germline CDR1 reads SGHRS; CDR2 reads YFSETQ. The CDR3 region is CASSLASGGGGEQFF. The CDR3 nucleotides read TGCGCCAGCAGCTTGGCCAGCGGCGGGGGTGGTGAGCAGTTCTTC.

The chain has TRBV19 and TRBJ1-2, with TRBD1 matching over 8 bases. Germline values: CDR1 LNHDA, CDR2 SQIVND (reference sequence). The length of the CDR3 is 14 residues. V trimming: 6 bases; J trimming: 3 bases; junction bases outside the gene matches: 6. The CDR3, as DNA: TGTGCCAGTAGCCCAGGGGGCTGGGACTATGGCTACACCTTC. Amino acids: CASSPGGWDYGYTF.

The table lists this clone with many counts. This chain connects TRBV18 to TRBJ2-7; 7 nucleotides line up with TRBD1. V lost 0 bases, J lost 3 bases, and 2 bases stayed unmatched. This CDR3 comprises 14 residues. Germline V gene sequence: CDR1 KGHSH, CDR2 LQKENI. The CDR3 loop reads CASSPPGTDYEQYF. The CDR3 nucleotides read TGTGCCAGCTCACCACCTGGGACAGACTACGAGCAGTACTTC.

This clone was observed a handful of times. V and J are TRBV12-3 or TRBV12-4 and TRBJ1-2; maybe TRBD1 (6 bases). The CDR3 is 13 amino acids. V was clipped by 6 bases and J by 6 bases, with 14 bases between them. The CDR3 protein is CASSRRQADGYTF. The CDR3 DNA reads as TGTGCCAGCAGCCGAAGACAGGCGGATGGCTACACCTTC.

V is TRBV12-3 or TRBV12-4 and J is TRBJ2-1, with D maybe TRBD2 (6 bases). V lost 3 bases and J 7 bases, leaving 7 bases between the germline ends. The CDR3 has 12 amino acids. The chain's CDR3 is CASSFGGNEQFF. The CDR3 DNA sequence: TGTGCCAGCAGTTTCGGGGGAAATGAGCAGTTCTTC.

This clone was picked up many times. The chain couples TRBV7-9 to TRBJ2-1, with 8 bases that match TRBD2. CDR3 length equals 19 residues. Germline V CDR1 and CDR2: SEHNR, FQNEAQ (reference sequence). The trim removed 5 bases at V and 4 bases at J, leaving 19 bases unmatched. CDR3 region: CASSGTRRRAGASYNEQFF. The CDR3, as DNA: TGTGCCAGCAGCGGGACACGACGGCGAGCGGGGGCCTCATACAATGAGCAGTTCTTC.

Ten or more counts support this clone. This sequence joins TRBV4-1 and TRBJ2-3, with 12 bases matching TRBD1. The CDR3 is 15 amino acids. With V trimmed by 6 bases and J by 4 bases, 5 bases remained unmatched. Germline V gene sequence: CDR1 MGHRA, CDR2 YSYEKL. CDR3 bases: TGCGCCAGCAGGGGGGACAGGGGGCTTGCAGATACGCAGTATTTT. It translates to CASRGDRGLADTQYF.

This clone was detected many times. CDR3 amino acids: CSASPRLAGGDTQYF. CDR3 bases: TGCAGTGCTAGCCCCAGACTAGCGGGGGGAGATACGCAGTATTTT. The chain recombines TRBV20-1 with TRBJ2-3; 13 positions agree with TRBD2. The CDR3 contains 15 residues. After removal of 3 bases from V and 5 bases from J, the junction contained 5 bases not matched to a gene. Germline assignment: CDR1 DFQATT and CDR2 SNEGSKA (reference sequence).

At least ten counts were recorded for this clone. The sample carries other DNA sequences with the same CDR3. The rearrangement uses TRBV3-1 and TRBJ1-2, with D tentatively TRBD1 (6 bases). The CDR3 totals 14 residues. Germline CDR1 LGHDT, CDR2 YNNKEL (reference sequence). Between the trimmed V and J ends, which lost 1 base and 6 bases, there was a span of 12 bases. The CDR3 spells CASSQARGEDGYTF. The CDR3 DNA follows: TGTGCCAGCAGCCAAGCCAGGGGTGAGGATGGCTACACCTTC.

This chain joins TRBV20-1 and TRBJ2-3; the match to TRBD1 covers 11 bases. The length of the CDR3 is 14 residues. V was pared by 1 base and J by 5 bases, with 2 bases of the junction left unmatched. Germline values: CDR1 DFQATT, CDR2 SNEGSKA (reference sequence). DNA for the CDR3: TGCAGTGCTAGAGTAGGGACAGGGGGAGATACGCAGTATTTT. Translation gives CSARVGTGGDTQYF.